This T cell receptor beta chain is drawn from a study of vaccination and CD4 T cells after COVID-19. V shed 4 bases and J shed 2 bases, with 12 bases lying between them. Germline V lookup: CDR1 KGHDR, CDR2 SFDVKD. The length of the CDR3 is 15 residues. Treatment denoted: roughly ten-day PBMC culture with coronavirus spike peptide pools or control peptides (ViraFEST assay). Cultures got half-medium changes with IL-2 on days 3 and 7. Study findings and constraints: In convalescent patients, a median 86.3% of post-vaccine SARS-CoV-2-reactive clones appeared only after vaccination.

With the Oncomine TCR Beta short-read assay, DNA from cultured CD4+ T cells was sequenced. Once CD4+ T cells had been cultured, genomic DNA was extracted from them. MiXCR, run by TCRdb on the PCR reads, gives a single entry per CDR3 protein. The sample lists fewer than 20,000 distinct CDR3 sequences, over 45% seen once, with approximately 12% in the top ten. Remarks on this clonotype: Antigen: not known.

The source is a human donor who had recovered from COVID-19. The sample consisted of CD4+ T cells from blood, cultured in vitro. The chain has TRBV24-1 and TRBJ2-3; D may be TRBD1 (6 bases). The CDR3 DNA reads TGTGCCACCAGTGACTCTGGGGACACCACAGATACGCAGTATTTT. Its protein is CATSDSGDTTDTQYF.